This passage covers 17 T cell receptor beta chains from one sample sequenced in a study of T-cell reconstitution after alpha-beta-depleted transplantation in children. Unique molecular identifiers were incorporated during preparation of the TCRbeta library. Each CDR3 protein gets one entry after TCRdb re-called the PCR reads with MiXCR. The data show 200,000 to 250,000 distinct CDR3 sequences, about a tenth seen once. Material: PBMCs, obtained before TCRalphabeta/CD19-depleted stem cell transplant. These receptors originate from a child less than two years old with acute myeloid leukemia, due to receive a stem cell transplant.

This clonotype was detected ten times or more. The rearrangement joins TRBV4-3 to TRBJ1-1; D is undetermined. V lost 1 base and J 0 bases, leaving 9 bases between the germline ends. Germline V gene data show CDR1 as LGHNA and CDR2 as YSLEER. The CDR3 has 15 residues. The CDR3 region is CASSQGYGLNTEAFF. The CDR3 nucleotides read TGCGCCAGCAGCCAAGGATACGGATTGAACACTGAAGCTTTCTTT.

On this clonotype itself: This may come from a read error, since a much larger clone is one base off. Here the CDR3 reads CAGSLAPSTYEQYF. DNA for the CDR3: TGTGCCGGCAGCCTCGCCCCGTCAACCTACGAGCAGTACTTC. The rearrangement joins TRBV9 to TRBJ2-7, with no clear D. This CDR3 contains 14 residues. Germline-derived CDR1 and CDR2 are SGDLS and YYNGEE.

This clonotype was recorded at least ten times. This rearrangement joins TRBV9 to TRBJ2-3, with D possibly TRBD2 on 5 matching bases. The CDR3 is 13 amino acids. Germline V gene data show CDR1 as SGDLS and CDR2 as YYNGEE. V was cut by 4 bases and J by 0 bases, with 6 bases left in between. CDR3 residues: CASSRGSTDTQYF. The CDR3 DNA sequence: TGTGCCAGCAGCCGCGGGAGCACAGATACGCAGTATTTT.

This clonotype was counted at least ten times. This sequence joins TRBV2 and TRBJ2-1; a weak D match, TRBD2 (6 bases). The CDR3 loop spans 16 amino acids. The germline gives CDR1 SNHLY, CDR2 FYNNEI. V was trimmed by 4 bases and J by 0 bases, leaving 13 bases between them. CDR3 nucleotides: TGTGCCAGCAGTGCCCGGGACTCTAGCTCCTACAATGAGCAGTTCTTC. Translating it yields CASSARDSSSYNEQFF. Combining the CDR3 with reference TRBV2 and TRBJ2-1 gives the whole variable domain EPEVTQTPSHQVTQMGQEVILRCVPISNHLYFYWYRQILGQKVEFLVSFYNNEISEKSEIFDDQFSVERPDGSNFTLKIRSTKLEDSAMYFCASSARDSSSYNEQFFGPGTRLTVL.

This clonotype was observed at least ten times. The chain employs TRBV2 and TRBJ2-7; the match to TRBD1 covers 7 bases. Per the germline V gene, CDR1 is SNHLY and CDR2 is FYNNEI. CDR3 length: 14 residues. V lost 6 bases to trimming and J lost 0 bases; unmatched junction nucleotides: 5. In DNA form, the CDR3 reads TGTGCCAGCAGACCACAGGGGAGCTCCTACGAGCAGTACTTC. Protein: CASRPQGSSYEQYF. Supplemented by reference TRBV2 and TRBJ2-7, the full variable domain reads EPEVTQTPSHQVTQMGQEVILRCVPISNHLYFYWYRQILGQKVEFLVSFYNNEISEKSEIFDDQFSVERPDGSNFTLKIRSTKLEDSAMYFCASRPQGSSYEQYFGPGTRLTVT.

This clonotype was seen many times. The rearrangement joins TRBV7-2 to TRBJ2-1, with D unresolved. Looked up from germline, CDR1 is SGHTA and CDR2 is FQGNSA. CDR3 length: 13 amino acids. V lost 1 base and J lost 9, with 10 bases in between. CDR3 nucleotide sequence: TGTGCCAGCAGCTTAGGAGGACCGGGTGAGCAGTTCTTC. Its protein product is CASSLGGPGEQFF.

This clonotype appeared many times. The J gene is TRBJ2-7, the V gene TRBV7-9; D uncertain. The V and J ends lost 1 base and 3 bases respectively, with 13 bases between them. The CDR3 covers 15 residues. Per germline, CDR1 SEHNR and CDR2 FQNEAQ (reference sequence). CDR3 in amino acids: CASSLVGWEDYEQYF. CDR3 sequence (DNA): TGTGCCAGCAGCTTAGTCGGGTGGGAAGACTACGAGCAGTACTTC.

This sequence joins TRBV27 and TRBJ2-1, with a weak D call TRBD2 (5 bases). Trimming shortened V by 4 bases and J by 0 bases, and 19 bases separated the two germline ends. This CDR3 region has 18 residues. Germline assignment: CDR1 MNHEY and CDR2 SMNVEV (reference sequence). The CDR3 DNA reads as TGTGCCAGCAGTTCATTACGGTCGGGATTAATCTCCTACAATGAGCAGTTCTTC. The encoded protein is CASSSLRSGLISYNEQFF.

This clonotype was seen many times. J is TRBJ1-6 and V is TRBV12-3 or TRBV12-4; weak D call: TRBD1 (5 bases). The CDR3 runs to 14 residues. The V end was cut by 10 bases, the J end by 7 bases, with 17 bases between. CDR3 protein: CATTRGGVNSPLHF. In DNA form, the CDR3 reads TGTGCCACCACCCGAGGAGGGGTGAATTCACCCCTCCACTTT.

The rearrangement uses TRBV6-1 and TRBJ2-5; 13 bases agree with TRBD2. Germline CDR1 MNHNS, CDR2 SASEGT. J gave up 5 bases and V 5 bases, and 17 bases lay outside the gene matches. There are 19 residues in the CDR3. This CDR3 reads CASSLRDPGLAGLVETQYF. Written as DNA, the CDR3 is TGTGCCAGCAGTCTCCGGGACCCGGGACTAGCGGGATTGGTGGAGACCCAGTACTTC.

CDR3: CASSYRSGGDDTQYF. CDR3 sequence (DNA): TGTGCCAGCAGCTACCGTAGCGGGGGCGACGATACGCAGTATTTT. This sequence joins TRBV7-2 and TRBJ2-3; TRBD2 matches 9 bases. Unmatched junction bases numbered 8, after V lost 4 bases and J lost 6 bases. Germline values: CDR1 SGHTA, CDR2 FQGNSA. The CDR3 contains 15 residues.

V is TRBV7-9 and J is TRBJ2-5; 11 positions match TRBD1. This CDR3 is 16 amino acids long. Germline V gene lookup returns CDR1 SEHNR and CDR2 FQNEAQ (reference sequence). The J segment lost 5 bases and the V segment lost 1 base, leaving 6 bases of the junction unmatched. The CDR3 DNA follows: TGTGCCAGCAGCTTAGGGACAGGGGGCTTGGTGGAGACCCAGTACTTC. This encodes CASSLGTGGLVETQYF.

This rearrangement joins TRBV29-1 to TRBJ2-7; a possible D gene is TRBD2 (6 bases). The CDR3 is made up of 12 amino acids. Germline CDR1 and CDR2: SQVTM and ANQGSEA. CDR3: CSGGTGTYEQYF. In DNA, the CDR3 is TGCAGTGGGGGGACGGGGACCTACGAGCAGTACTTC.

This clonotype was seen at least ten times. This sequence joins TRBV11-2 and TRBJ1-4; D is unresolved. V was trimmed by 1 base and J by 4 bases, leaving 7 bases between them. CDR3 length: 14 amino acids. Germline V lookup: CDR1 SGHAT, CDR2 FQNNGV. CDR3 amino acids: CASSLAPSNEKLFF. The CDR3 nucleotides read TGTGCCAGCAGCTTAGCGCCAAGTAATGAAAAACTGTTTTTT.

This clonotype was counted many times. This CDR3 reads CSVEDDGAEAFF. CDR3 coding DNA: TGCAGCGTTGAAGACGATGGCGCTGAAGCTTTCTTT. The chain recombines TRBV29-1 with TRBJ1-1, with no clear D. The CDR3 runs to 12 residues. Germline assignment: CDR1 SQVTM and CDR2 ANQGSEA. Deletions cut 0 bases from V and 6 bases from J, with 8 bases between.

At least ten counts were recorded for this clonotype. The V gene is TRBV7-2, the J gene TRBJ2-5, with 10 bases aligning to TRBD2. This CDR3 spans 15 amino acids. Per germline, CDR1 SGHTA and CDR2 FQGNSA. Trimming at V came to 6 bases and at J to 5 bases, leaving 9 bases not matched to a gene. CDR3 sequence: CASSYSSGSFETQYF. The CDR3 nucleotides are TGTGCCAGCAGTTATTCTAGCGGGAGTTTCGAGACCCAGTACTTC. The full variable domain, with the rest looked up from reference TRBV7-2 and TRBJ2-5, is GAGVSQSPSNKVTEKGKDVELRCDPISGHTALYWYRQSLGQGLEFLIYFQGNSAPDKSGLPSDRFSAERTGGSVSTLTIQRTQQEDSAVYLCASSYSSGSFETQYFGPGTRLLVL.

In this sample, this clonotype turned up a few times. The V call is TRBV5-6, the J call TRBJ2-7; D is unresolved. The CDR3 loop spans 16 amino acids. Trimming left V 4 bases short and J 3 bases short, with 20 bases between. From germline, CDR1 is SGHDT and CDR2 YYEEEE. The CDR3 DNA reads TGTGCCAGCAGCCCCACCTTGGCCACCGTCTTCTACGAGCAGTACTTC. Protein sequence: CASSPTLATVFYEQYF.